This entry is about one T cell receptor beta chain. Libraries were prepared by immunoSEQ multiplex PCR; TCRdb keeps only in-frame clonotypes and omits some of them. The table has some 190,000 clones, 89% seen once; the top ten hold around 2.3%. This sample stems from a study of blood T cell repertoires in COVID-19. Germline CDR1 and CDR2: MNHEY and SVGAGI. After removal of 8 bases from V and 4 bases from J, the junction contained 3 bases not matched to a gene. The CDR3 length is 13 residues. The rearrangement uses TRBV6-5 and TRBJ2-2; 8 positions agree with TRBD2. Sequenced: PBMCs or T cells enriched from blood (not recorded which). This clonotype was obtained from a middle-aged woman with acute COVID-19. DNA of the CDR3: TGTGCCAGCCGGGGGGGGACCACCGGGGAGCTGTTTTTT. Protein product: CASRGGTTGELFF.